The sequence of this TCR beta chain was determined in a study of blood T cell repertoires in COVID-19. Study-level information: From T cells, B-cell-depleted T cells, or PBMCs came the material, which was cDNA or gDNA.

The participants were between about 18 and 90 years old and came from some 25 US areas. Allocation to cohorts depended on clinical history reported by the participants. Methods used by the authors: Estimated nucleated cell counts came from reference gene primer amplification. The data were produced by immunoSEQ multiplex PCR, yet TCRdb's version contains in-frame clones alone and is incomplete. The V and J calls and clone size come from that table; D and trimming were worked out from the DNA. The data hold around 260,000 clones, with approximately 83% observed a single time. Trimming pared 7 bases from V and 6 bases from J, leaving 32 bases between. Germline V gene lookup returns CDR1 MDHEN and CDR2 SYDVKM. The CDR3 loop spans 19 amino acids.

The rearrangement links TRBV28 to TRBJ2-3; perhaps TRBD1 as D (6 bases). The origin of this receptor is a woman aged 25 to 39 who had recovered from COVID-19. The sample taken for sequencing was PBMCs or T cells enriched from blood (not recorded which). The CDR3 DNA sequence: TGTGCCAGCACCTCGGGACATTCGGTCCCTTACCGGGTTTCCGATACGCAGTATTTT. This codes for CASTSGHSVPYRVSDTQYF.